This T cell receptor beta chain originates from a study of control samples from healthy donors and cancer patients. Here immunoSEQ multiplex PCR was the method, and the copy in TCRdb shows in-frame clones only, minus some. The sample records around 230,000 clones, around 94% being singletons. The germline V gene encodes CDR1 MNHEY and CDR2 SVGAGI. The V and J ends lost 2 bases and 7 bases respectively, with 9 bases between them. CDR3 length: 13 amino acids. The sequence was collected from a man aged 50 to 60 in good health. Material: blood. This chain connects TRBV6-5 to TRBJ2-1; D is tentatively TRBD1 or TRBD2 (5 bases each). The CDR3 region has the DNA TGTGCCAGCAGTTACCTAGAGGGGAATGAGCAGTTCTTC. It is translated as CASSYLEGNEQFF.